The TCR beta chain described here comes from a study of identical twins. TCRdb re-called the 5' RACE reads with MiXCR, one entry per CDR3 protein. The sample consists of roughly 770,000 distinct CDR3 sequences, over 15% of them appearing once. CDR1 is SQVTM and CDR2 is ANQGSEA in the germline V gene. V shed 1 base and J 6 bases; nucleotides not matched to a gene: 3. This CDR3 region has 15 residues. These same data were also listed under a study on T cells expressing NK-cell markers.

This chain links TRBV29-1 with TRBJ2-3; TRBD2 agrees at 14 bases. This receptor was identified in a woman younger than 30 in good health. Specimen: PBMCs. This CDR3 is CSVEGTSGGRDTQYF. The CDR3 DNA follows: TGCAGCGTTGAAGGGACTAGCGGGGGGAGGGATACGCAGTATTTT.